This TCR beta chain was identified during a study of OX40 agonist ivuxolimab in advanced cancers. For the study at large: Participants averaged approximately 60 years of age (range about 23 to 79) and were roughly 80% male. Study-wide points: Clonal expansion was seen in CD4+ and CD8+ blood T cells by week 6 at 0.1 to 3.0 mg/kg. More expanded clones were seen, on average, in CD8+ T cells than in CD4+.

Germline lookup yields CDR1 KGHSH and CDR2 LQKENI. The CDR3 sequence is 14 residues long. V dropped 0 bases and J dropped 5 bases, with 7 bases sitting between them. This clone was seen a handful of times. Antigen specificity is unknown. Clones were read by immunoSEQ multiplex PCR, and TCRdb kept only the in-frame ones, dropping some. The repertoire has about 83,000 clones, approximately 88% of them found once; the top ten carry under 8%. The material was CD4+ or CD8+ T cells sorted from blood, obtained in a trial of the OX40 agonist ivuxolimab. The origin of this receptor is an adult with an advanced solid tumor such as melanoma, head and neck, liver or kidney cancer. V usage is TRBV18 and J usage is TRBJ2-2; possibly TRBD1 for D (6 bases). The CDR3 DNA reads TGTGCCAGCTCACCACCGAGGGGGACCGGGGAGCTGTTTTTT. It encodes CASSPPRGTGELFF.